The rows below give T cell receptor beta chains drawn from one sample of a study of blood T cell repertoires in COVID-19. Data came from immunoSEQ multiplex PCR; TCRdb stores just in-frame clones and leaves some out. The repertoire holds 60,000 to 75,000 clones, with 87% as singletons. Sequencing was carried out using peripheral blood. The receptors derive from a man aged 50 or older with active COVID-19. Both conserved end residues are part of each CDR3. Each record gives: clone size, CDR3 length, D gene, V gene, J gene, CDR3 protein, CDR3 DNA. D genes are given only for firm matches. Clone size appears in some rows only: once, few, many, or a class for an expanded clone.

abundance: -; len: 11; d_gene: -; v_gene: TRBV10-3; j_gene: TRBJ2-1; CDR3aa: CATSSINEQFF; CDR3nt: TGTGCCACCTCCTCTATCAATGAGCAGTTCTTC
abundance: -; len: 14; d_gene: -; v_gene: TRBV5-1; j_gene: TRBJ1-4; CDR3aa: CASSIQGLNEKLFF; CDR3nt: TGCGCCAGCAGCATACAGGGCCTTAATGAAAAACTGTTTTTT
abundance: -; len: 16; d_gene: -; v_gene: TRBV6-2/TRBV6-3; j_gene: TRBJ2-1; CDR3aa: CASSQDSYPPYNEQFF; CDR3nt: TGTGCCAGCAGTCAGGACAGCTACCCCCCCTACAATGAGCAGTTCTTC
abundance: -; len: 19; d_gene: -; v_gene: TRBV6-2/TRBV6-3; j_gene: TRBJ2-2; CDR3aa: CASSYGLTQLQGWAGELFF; CDR3nt: TGTGCCAGCAGTTACGGCCTCACCCAATTGCAGGGATGGGCCGGGGAGCTGTTTTTT
abundance: -; len: 17; d_gene: TRBD1; v_gene: TRBV6-6; j_gene: TRBJ2-2; CDR3aa: CASSPSTGTANTGELFF; CDR3nt: TGTGCCAGCAGTCCATCGACCGGGACAGCGAACACCGGGGAGCTGTTTTTT
abundance: -; len: 13; d_gene: -; v_gene: TRBV9; j_gene: TRBJ1-1; CDR3aa: CASTRGGNTEAFF; CDR3nt: TGTGCCAGCACGAGGGGAGGGAACACTGAAGCTTTCTTT
abundance: -; len: 15; d_gene: TRBD1; v_gene: TRBV19; j_gene: TRBJ2-7; CDR3aa: CASSIGGTGPYEQYF; CDR3nt: TGTGCCAGTAGTATCGGGGGGACAGGGCCCTACGAGCAGTACTTC
abundance: -; len: 16; d_gene: -; v_gene: TRBV9; j_gene: TRBJ2-2; CDR3aa: CASSVRSEANTGELFF; CDR3nt: TGTGCCAGCAGCGTACGTTCAGAGGCTAACACCGGGGAGCTGTTTTTT
abundance: -; len: 16; d_gene: -; v_gene: TRBV28; j_gene: TRBJ2-7; CDR3aa: CASSFTLVGLSYEQYF; CDR3nt: TGTGCCAGCAGTTTTACCCTTGTGGGGCTATCCTACGAGCAGTACTTC
abundance: once; len: 14; d_gene: -; v_gene: TRBV9; j_gene: TRBJ1-4; CDR3aa: CASSVGTGSEKLFF; CDR3nt: TGTGCCAGCAGCGTAGGAACAGGGAGTGAAAAACTGTTTTTT
abundance: once; len: 15; d_gene: -; v_gene: TRBV19; j_gene: TRBJ1-2; CDR3aa: CASTGYTGSSYGYTF; CDR3nt: TGTGCCAGTACGGGGTATACAGGGTCTTCCTATGGCTACACCTTC
abundance: -; len: 17; d_gene: TRBD1; v_gene: TRBV24-1; j_gene: TRBJ2-6; CDR3aa: CATSADRAFSGANVLTF; CDR3nt: TGTGCCACCAGTGCGGACAGGGCCTTCTCTGGGGCCAACGTCCTGACTTTC
abundance: -; len: 11; d_gene: -; v_gene: TRBV5-1; j_gene: TRBJ2-7; CDR3aa: CASKGEYEQYF; CDR3nt: TGCGCCAGCAAGGGGGAATACGAGCAGTACTTC
abundance: -; len: 12; d_gene: -; v_gene: TRBV18; j_gene: TRBJ2-7; CDR3aa: CASSRESYEQYF; CDR3nt: TGTGCCAGCTCACGGGAGTCCTACGAGCAGTACTTC
abundance: -; len: 14; d_gene: -; v_gene: TRBV7-9; j_gene: TRBJ1-6; CDR3aa: CASSLGEGYSPLHF; CDR3nt: TGTGCCAGCAGCCTGGGGGAGGGCTATTCACCCCTCCACTTT
abundance: -; len: 12; d_gene: -; v_gene: TRBV6-2/TRBV6-3; j_gene: TRBJ1-1; CDR3aa: CASSYARAEAFF; CDR3nt: TGTGCCAGCAGTTACGCCCGGGCTGAAGCTTTCTTT
abundance: -; len: 15; d_gene: -; v_gene: TRBV4-3; j_gene: TRBJ2-1; CDR3aa: CASSQGLGSYNEQFF; CDR3nt: TGCGCCAGCAGCCAAGGACTAGGCTCCTACAATGAGCAGTTCTTC
abundance: -; len: 21; d_gene: -; v_gene: TRBV4-3; j_gene: TRBJ1-5; CDR3aa: CASSQDLYRQETSNWNQPQHF; CDR3nt: TGCGCCAGCAGCCAAGATCTTTACAGGCAAGAGACCTCGAACTGGAATCAGCCCCAGCATTTT
abundance: -; len: 15; d_gene: TRBD1; v_gene: TRBV9; j_gene: TRBJ2-7; CDR3aa: CASSQSGQGRHEQYF; CDR3nt: TGTGCCAGCAGCCAGTCGGGACAGGGTCGTCACGAGCAGTACTTC
abundance: -; len: 14; d_gene: -; v_gene: TRBV27; j_gene: TRBJ1-1; CDR3aa: CASSFGGKGTEAFF; CDR3nt: TGTGCCAGCAGTTTCGGAGGGAAGGGCACTGAAGCTTTCTTT
abundance: -; len: 14; d_gene: TRBD1; v_gene: TRBV10-3; j_gene: TRBJ1-1; CDR3aa: CAISVDRGNTEAFF; CDR3nt: TGTGCCATCAGTGTCGACAGGGGGAACACTGAAGCTTTCTTT
abundance: -; len: 13; d_gene: -; v_gene: TRBV28; j_gene: TRBJ2-7; CDR3aa: CASSLSLGYEQYF; CDR3nt: TGTGCCAGCAGTTTAAGCCTAGGCTACGAGCAGTACTTC
abundance: -; len: 17; d_gene: -; v_gene: TRBV4-3; j_gene: TRBJ1-2; CDR3aa: CASSQGNWGGYNYGYTF; CDR3nt: TGCGCCAGCAGCCAAGGGAACTGGGGGGGCTATAACTATGGCTACACCTTC
abundance: -; len: 15; d_gene: -; v_gene: TRBV11-2; j_gene: TRBJ1-6; CDR3aa: CASSLEGLYNSPLHF; CDR3nt: TGTGCCAGCAGCTTAGAGGGACTCTATAATTCACCCCTCCACTTT
abundance: -; len: 15; d_gene: -; v_gene: TRBV18; j_gene: TRBJ2-1; CDR3aa: CASSPPRASYNEQFF; CDR3nt: TGTGCCAGCTCACCACCGCGGGCCTCCTACAATGAGCAGTTCTTC
abundance: -; len: 15; d_gene: -; v_gene: TRBV18; j_gene: TRBJ2-3; CDR3aa: CASSPGGSSTDTQYF; CDR3nt: TGTGCCAGCTCACCAGGCGGGTCGAGCACAGATACGCAGTATTTT
abundance: -; len: 17; d_gene: TRBD2; v_gene: TRBV4-1; j_gene: TRBJ2-2; CDR3aa: CASSQILAGGYTGELFF; CDR3nt: TGCGCCAGCAGCCAAATACTAGCGGGAGGGTACACCGGGGAGCTGTTTTTT